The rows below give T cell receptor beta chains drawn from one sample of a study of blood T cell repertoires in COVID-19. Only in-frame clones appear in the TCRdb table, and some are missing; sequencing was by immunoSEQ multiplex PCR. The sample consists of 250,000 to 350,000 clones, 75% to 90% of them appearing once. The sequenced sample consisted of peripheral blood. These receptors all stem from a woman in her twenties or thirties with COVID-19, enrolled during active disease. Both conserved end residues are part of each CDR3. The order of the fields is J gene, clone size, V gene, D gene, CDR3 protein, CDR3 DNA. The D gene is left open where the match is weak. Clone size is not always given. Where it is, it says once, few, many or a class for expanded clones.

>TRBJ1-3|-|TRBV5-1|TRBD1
CASSPGQLSGNTIYF
TGCGCCAGCAGCCCGGGACAGCTCTCTGGAAACACCATATATTTT
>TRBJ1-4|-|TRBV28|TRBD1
CASSSRGPHEKLFF
TGTGCCAGCAGCTCAAGGGGGCCACATGAAAAACTGTTTTTT
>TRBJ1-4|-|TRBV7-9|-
CASSLVRGEKLFF
TGTGCCAGCAGCTTAGTCCGCGGTGAAAAACTGTTTTTT
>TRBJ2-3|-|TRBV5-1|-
CASSESPPDTQYF
TGCGCCAGCAGCGAGTCACCGCCAGATACGCAGTATTTT
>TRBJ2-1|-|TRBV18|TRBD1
CASSPGPGQGADKHNEQFF
TGTGCCAGCTCACCGGGGCCGGGACAGGGGGCGGATAAACACAATGAGCAGTTCTTC
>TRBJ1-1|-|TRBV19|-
CASSTDTHTEAFF
TGTGCCAGTAGTACGGACACTCACACTGAAGCTTTCTTT
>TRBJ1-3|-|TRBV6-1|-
CASSEGAGFGNTIYF
TGTGCCAGCAGTGAAGGGGCAGGGTTTGGAAACACCATATATTTT
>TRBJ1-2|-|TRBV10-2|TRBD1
CASTQTGGDGYTF
TGCGCCAGCACCCAGACAGGGGGAGATGGCTACACCTTC
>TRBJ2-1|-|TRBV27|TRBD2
CASSPSGNSYNEQFF
TGTGCCAGCAGTCCCAGCGGGAACTCCTACAATGAGCAGTTCTTC
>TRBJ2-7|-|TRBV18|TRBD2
CASSRGSYEQYF
TGTGCCAGCTCACGCGGGAGCTACGAGCAGTACTTC
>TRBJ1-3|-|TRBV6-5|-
CASRGAADLGNTIYF
TGTGCCAGCAGGGGGGCTGCAGACCTTGGAAACACCATATATTTT
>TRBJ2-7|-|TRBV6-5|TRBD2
CASSYSVAGVTYEQYF
TGTGCCAGCAGTTACTCTGTAGCGGGAGTAACTTACGAGCAGTACTTC
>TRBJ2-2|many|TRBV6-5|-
CASTPDSFYGELFF
TGTGCCAGCACCCCAGACAGTTTCTACGGGGAGCTGTTTTTT
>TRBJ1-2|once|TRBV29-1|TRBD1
CSVELARTGLRDYGYTF
TGCAGCGTTGAACTTGCTAGGACAGGGCTGAGAGACTATGGCTACACCTTC
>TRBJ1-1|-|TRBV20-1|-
CSASSGDSMNTEAFF
TGCAGTGCTAGTTCAGGGGATTCTATGAACACTGAAGCTTTCTTT
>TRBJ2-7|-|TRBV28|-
CASSLNPGTYEQYF
TGTGCCAGCAGTTTAAACCCGGGGACCTACGAGCAGTACTTC
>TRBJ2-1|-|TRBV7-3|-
CASSRTRDIYNEQFF
TGTGCCAGCAGCAGGACCCGGGACATCTACAATGAGCAGTTCTTC
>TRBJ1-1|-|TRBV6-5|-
CASSYFGRGNTEAFF
TGTGCCAGCAGTTATTTCGGCAGGGGGAACACTGAAGCTTTCTTT
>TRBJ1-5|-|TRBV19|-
CASSIPGVSNQPQHF
TGTGCCAGTAGTATCCCAGGGGTTAGCAATCAGCCCCAGCATTTT
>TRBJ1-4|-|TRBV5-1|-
CASSRQGLATNEKLFF
TGCGCCAGCAGCCGGCAGGGTTTGGCAACTAATGAAAAACTGTTTTTT
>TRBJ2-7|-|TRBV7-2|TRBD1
CASSPPSGTVDYEQYF
TGTGCCAGCAGCCCCCCATCCGGGACAGTAGACTACGAGCAGTACTTC
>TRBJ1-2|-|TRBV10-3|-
CAISDMTGYGYTF
TGTGCCATCAGTGATATGACAGGCTATGGCTACACCTTC
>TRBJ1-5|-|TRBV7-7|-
CASSLEAGQPQHF
TGTGCCAGCAGCTTAGAGGCGGGACAGCCCCAGCATTTT
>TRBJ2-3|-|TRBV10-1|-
CASSEGSSGTDTQYF
TGCGCCAGCAGTGAAGGTAGTAGCGGCACAGATACGCAGTATTTT
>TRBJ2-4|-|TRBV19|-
CASSMDSQLPVDIQYF
TGTGCCAGTAGTATGGACAGCCAATTGCCCGTGGACATTCAGTACTTC
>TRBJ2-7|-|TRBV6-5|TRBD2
CASTGTSGYEQYF
TGTGCCAGCACGGGGACTAGCGGCTACGAGCAGTACTTC
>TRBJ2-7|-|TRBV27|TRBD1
CASSYDIQTEIPGQGLYF
TGTGCCAGCAGTTACGACATACAAACAGAAATTCCGGGACAGGGACTTTACTTC
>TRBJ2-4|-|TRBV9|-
CASSGYGEAKNIQYF
TGTGCCAGCAGCGGATATGGAGAGGCCAAAAACATTCAGTACTTC
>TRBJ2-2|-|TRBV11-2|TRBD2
CASSLVGGRANTGELFF
TGTGCCAGCAGCTTAGTGGGAGGGAGAGCGAACACCGGGGAGCTGTTTTTT
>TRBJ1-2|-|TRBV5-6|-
CASSAGRGGYGYTF
TGTGCCAGCAGCGCGGGGAGGGGGGGCTATGGCTACACCTTC
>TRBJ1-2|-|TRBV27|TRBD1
CASRDRLLGYTF
TGTGCCAGCAGGGACAGGCTCCTCGGCTACACCTTC
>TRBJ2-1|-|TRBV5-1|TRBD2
CASSLAVGGDEQFF
TGCGCCAGCAGCTTGGCAGTTGGGGGGGATGAGCAGTTCTTC